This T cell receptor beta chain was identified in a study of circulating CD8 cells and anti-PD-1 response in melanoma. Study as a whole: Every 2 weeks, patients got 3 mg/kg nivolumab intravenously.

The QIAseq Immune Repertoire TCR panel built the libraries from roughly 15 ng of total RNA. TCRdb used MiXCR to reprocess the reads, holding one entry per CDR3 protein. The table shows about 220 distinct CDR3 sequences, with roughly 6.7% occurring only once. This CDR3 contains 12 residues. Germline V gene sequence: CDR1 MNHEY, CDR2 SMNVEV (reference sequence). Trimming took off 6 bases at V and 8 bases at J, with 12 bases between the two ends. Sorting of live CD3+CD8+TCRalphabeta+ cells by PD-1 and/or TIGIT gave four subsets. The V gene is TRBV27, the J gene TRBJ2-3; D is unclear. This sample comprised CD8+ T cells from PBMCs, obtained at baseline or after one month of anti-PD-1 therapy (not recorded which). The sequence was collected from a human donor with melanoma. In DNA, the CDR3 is TGTGCCAGCAGCTTAGATCCCGGTACGCAGTATTTT. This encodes CASSLDPGTQYF.